Listed below are T cell receptor beta chains from one sample, sequenced in a study of Ad26.COV2.S vaccination and SARS-CoV-2 variants. Clones were read by immunoSEQ multiplex PCR, and TCRdb kept only the in-frame ones, dropping some. The profile shows hundreds of thousands of clones, 80% to 90% of them singletons. Sequencing was performed on peripheral blood, taken in a trial of Ad26.COV2.S vaccine versus placebo. Receptors originate from a person aged 18-65 years who received the Ad26.COV2.S COVID-19 vaccine or a placebo. The CDR3 runs from the conserved cysteine through the conserved F or W. The D gene is left open where the match is weak. The listing skips clone size in some rows; elsewhere it reads once, few, many or a size class.

V gene: TRBV18; J gene: TRBJ1-4; clone size: -; D gene: -; CDR3 protein: CASSRGGDEKLFF; CDR3 DNA: TGTGCCAGCTCACGAGGGGGAGATGAAAAACTGTTTTTT
V gene: TRBV27; J gene: TRBJ2-2; clone size: -; D gene: TRBD1; CDR3 protein: CASSRDRGDTGELFF; CDR3 DNA: TGTGCCAGCAGCCGGGACAGGGGCGACACCGGGGAGCTGTTTTTT
V gene: TRBV11-2; J gene: TRBJ1-2; clone size: once; D gene: -; CDR3 protein: CASSSYLTANYGYTF; CDR3 DNA: TGTGCCAGCAGCTCCTACCTGACGGCAAACTATGGCTACACCTTC
V gene: TRBV7-9; J gene: TRBJ2-7; clone size: -; D gene: -; CDR3 protein: CASSHRTVLEQYF; CDR3 DNA: TGTGCCAGCAGCCACCGGACAGTCCTAGAGCAGTACTTC
V gene: TRBV7-7; J gene: TRBJ2-1; clone size: -; D gene: -; CDR3 protein: CASSLERAPYNEQFF; CDR3 DNA: TGTGCTAGCAGCTTAGAGAGGGCCCCCTACAATGAGCAGTTCTTC
V gene: TRBV6-5; J gene: TRBJ1-3; clone size: -; D gene: TRBD1; CDR3 protein: CATRQGAGNTIYF; CDR3 DNA: TGTGCCACCCGACAGGGGGCGGGAAACACCATATATTTT
V gene: TRBV19; J gene: TRBJ2-1; clone size: -; D gene: TRBD1; CDR3 protein: CASSGPGQGYFFENEQFF; CDR3 DNA: TGTGCCAGTAGTGGCCCGGGACAGGGGTATTTTTTCGAGAATGAGCAGTTCTTC
V gene: TRBV18; J gene: TRBJ1-4; clone size: once; D gene: -; CDR3 protein: CASSPSGRIFEKLFF; CDR3 DNA: TGTGCCAGCTCACCATCGGGACGGATTTTTGAAAAACTGTTTTTT
V gene: TRBV6-2/TRBV6-3; J gene: TRBJ1-3; clone size: once; D gene: -; CDR3 protein: CASSYDSSSGNTIYF; CDR3 DNA: TGTGCCAGCAGTTACGACAGCTCCTCTGGAAACACCATATATTTT
V gene: TRBV5-1; J gene: TRBJ1-1; clone size: -; D gene: TRBD1; CDR3 protein: CASSTGTGSAYTEAFF; CDR3 DNA: TGCGCCAGCAGCACCGGGACAGGGAGTGCATACACTGAAGCTTTCTTT
V gene: TRBV2; J gene: TRBJ1-5; clone size: once; D gene: -; CDR3 protein: CASREVGGGYQPQHF; CDR3 DNA: TGTGCCAGCAGAGAGGTAGGGGGTGGATATCAGCCCCAGCATTTT
V gene: TRBV19; J gene: TRBJ1-3; clone size: -; D gene: -; CDR3 protein: CASSNDRISGNTIYF; CDR3 DNA: TGTGCCAGTAGTAATGACAGGATCTCTGGAAACACCATATATTTT
V gene: TRBV7-2; J gene: TRBJ1-2; clone size: -; D gene: -; CDR3 protein: CASSPPQFYGYTF; CDR3 DNA: TGTGCCAGCAGCCCACCCCAGTTCTATGGCTACACCTTC
V gene: TRBV5-1; J gene: TRBJ1-2; clone size: -; D gene: TRBD1; CDR3 protein: CASSLDRGSRYTF; CDR3 DNA: TGCGCCAGCAGCCTGGACAGGGGTTCTCGCTACACCTTC
V gene: TRBV6-4; J gene: TRBJ1-1; clone size: -; D gene: -; CDR3 protein: CASRSHYGGGTEAFF; CDR3 DNA: TGTGCCAGCAGATCCCACTACGGGGGGGGCACTGAAGCTTTCTTT
V gene: TRBV4-2; J gene: TRBJ1-2; clone size: -; D gene: -; CDR3 protein: CASSQVQDMNYGYTF; CDR3 DNA: TGTGCCAGCAGCCAAGTTCAGGACATGAACTATGGCTACACCTTC
V gene: TRBV29-1; J gene: TRBJ2-1; clone size: -; D gene: -; CDR3 protein: CSVISGLGNNEQFF; CDR3 DNA: TGCAGCGTTATTAGCGGCCTAGGCAACAATGAGCAGTTCTTC
V gene: TRBV10-2; J gene: TRBJ2-3; clone size: -; D gene: TRBD2; CDR3 protein: CASSPGLVRDTQYF; CDR3 DNA: TGCGCCAGCAGCCCGGGACTAGTCAGGGATACGCAGTATTTT
V gene: TRBV5-1; J gene: TRBJ1-1; clone size: once; D gene: -; CDR3 protein: CASSLSGTVNTEAFF; CDR3 DNA: TGCGCCAGCAGCTTATCCGGGACGGTGAACACTGAAGCTTTCTTT
V gene: TRBV3-1/TRBV3-2; J gene: TRBJ1-3; clone size: -; D gene: -; CDR3 protein: CASSQEGASGNTIYF; CDR3 DNA: TGTGCCAGCAGCCAAGAAGGGGCGTCTGGAAACACCATATATTTT
V gene: TRBV19; J gene: TRBJ2-2; clone size: few; D gene: TRBD1; CDR3 protein: CASSATGGATGELFF; CDR3 DNA: TGTGCCAGTAGCGCGACAGGGGGCGCCACCGGGGAGCTGTTTTTT
V gene: TRBV5-8; J gene: TRBJ1-2; clone size: -; D gene: TRBD1; CDR3 protein: CASSRKGQGLVSYTF; CDR3 DNA: TGTGCCAGCAGCCGGAAGGGACAGGGCCTTGTTAGCTACACCTTC
V gene: TRBV10-3; J gene: TRBJ2-4; clone size: -; D gene: -; CDR3 protein: CAIRRDPGNIQYF; CDR3 DNA: TGTGCCATCAGACGGGATCCGGGGAACATTCAGTACTTC
V gene: TRBV24-1; J gene: TRBJ2-2; clone size: -; D gene: -; CDR3 protein: CATSDWAGYPDTGELFF; CDR3 DNA: TGTGCCACCAGTGATTGGGCAGGGTACCCCGACACCGGGGAGCTGTTTTTT
V gene: TRBV21-1; J gene: TRBJ2-2; clone size: -; D gene: -; CDR3 protein: CASSRGGELFF; CDR3 DNA: TGTGCCAGCAGCAGGGGTGGGGAGCTGTTTTTT
V gene: TRBV20-1; J gene: TRBJ2-7; clone size: once; D gene: -; CDR3 protein: CSAPLTYEQYF; CDR3 DNA: TGCAGTGCTCCCCTGACCTACGAGCAGTACTTC
V gene: TRBV5-1; J gene: TRBJ2-2; clone size: -; D gene: -; CDR3 protein: CASTLGGENTGELFF; CDR3 DNA: TGCGCCAGCACCCTTGGTGGAGAGAACACCGGGGAGCTGTTTTTT
V gene: TRBV20-1; J gene: TRBJ2-7; clone size: -; D gene: TRBD2; CDR3 protein: CSASWPSGKYEQYF; CDR3 DNA: TGCAGTGCTAGTTGGCCTAGCGGGAAGTACGAGCAGTACTTC
V gene: TRBV7-9; J gene: TRBJ2-7; clone size: -; D gene: TRBD1; CDR3 protein: CASSLRQGSYEQYF; CDR3 DNA: TGTGCCAGCAGCCTCCGACAGGGCTCCTACGAGCAGTACTTC
V gene: TRBV28; J gene: TRBJ1-5; clone size: -; D gene: TRBD1; CDR3 protein: CASSLWRQGWVYSNQPQHF; CDR3 DNA: TGTGCCAGCAGTTTGTGGCGACAGGGATGGGTATATAGCAATCAGCCCCAGCATTTT
V gene: TRBV19; J gene: TRBJ2-2; clone size: -; D gene: TRBD2; CDR3 protein: CASSLLAGGIGELFF; CDR3 DNA: TGTGCCAGTAGTTTACTAGCGGGAGGAATCGGGGAGCTGTTTTTT
V gene: TRBV7-2; J gene: TRBJ2-2; clone size: -; D gene: TRBD1; CDR3 protein: CASSSQSGQGAITGELFF; CDR3 DNA: TGTGCCAGCAGCTCCCAAAGCGGGCAGGGGGCGATCACCGGGGAGCTGTTTTTT
V gene: TRBV5-4; J gene: TRBJ2-1; clone size: -; D gene: -; CDR3 protein: CASRSDSYNEQFF; CDR3 DNA: TGTGCCAGCAGGTCTGACAGTTACAATGAGCAGTTCTTC
V gene: TRBV5-5; J gene: TRBJ2-7; clone size: -; D gene: -; CDR3 protein: CASSPTTGGYEQYF; CDR3 DNA: TGTGCCAGCAGTCCTACGACAGGAGGTTACGAGCAGTACTTC
V gene: TRBV18; J gene: TRBJ2-1; clone size: -; D gene: TRBD2; CDR3 protein: CASSPFSGTYNEQFF; CDR3 DNA: TGTGCCAGCTCACCCTTTAGCGGGACCTACAATGAGCAGTTCTTC
V gene: TRBV3-1/TRBV3-2; J gene: TRBJ1-4; clone size: -; D gene: -; CDR3 protein: CASSQEATFFATNEKLFF; CDR3 DNA: TGTGCCAGCAGCCAAGAGGCCACTTTCTTCGCAACTAATGAAAAACTGTTTTTT
V gene: TRBV11-2; J gene: TRBJ1-4; clone size: -; D gene: TRBD1; CDR3 protein: CASSPGQGTEKLFF; CDR3 DNA: TGTGCCAGCAGCCCGGGACAGGGTACAGAAAAACTGTTTTTT
V gene: TRBV6-5; J gene: TRBJ2-7; clone size: -; D gene: TRBD1; CDR3 protein: CASSLTGGIYEQYF; CDR3 DNA: TGTGCCAGCAGCTTGACAGGGGGCATCTACGAGCAGTACTTC
V gene: TRBV11-2; J gene: TRBJ2-5; clone size: -; D gene: -; CDR3 protein: CASSLGGLGVQETQYF; CDR3 DNA: TGTGCCAGCAGCTTAGGAGGGCTGGGGGTACAAGAGACCCAGTACTTC
V gene: TRBV7-2; J gene: TRBJ1-2; clone size: once; D gene: -; CDR3 protein: CASSSYREIGYTF; CDR3 DNA: TGTGCCAGCAGCTCCTACAGGGAGATTGGCTACACCTTC
V gene: TRBV18; J gene: TRBJ2-7; clone size: -; D gene: TRBD1; CDR3 protein: CASSPSRDRAYEQYF; CDR3 DNA: TGTGCCAGCTCTCCAAGCCGGGACAGGGCCTACGAGCAGTACTTC
V gene: TRBV19; J gene: TRBJ2-3; clone size: -; D gene: TRBD2; CDR3 protein: CASSIIEREAQYF; CDR3 DNA: TGTGCCAGTAGTATAATCGAGCGGGAGGCGCAGTATTTT
V gene: TRBV7-2; J gene: TRBJ2-7; clone size: -; D gene: -; CDR3 protein: CASRPGRGSYEQYF; CDR3 DNA: TGTGCCAGCAGACCCGGAAGGGGGTCCTACGAGCAGTACTTC
V gene: TRBV20-1; J gene: TRBJ1-1; clone size: -; D gene: TRBD1; CDR3 protein: CSASRQGATEAFF; CDR3 DNA: TGCAGTGCTAGTAGACAGGGGGCCACTGAAGCTTTCTTT
V gene: TRBV30; J gene: TRBJ1-5; clone size: once; D gene: -; CDR3 protein: CAWSVRSNQPQHF; CDR3 DNA: TGTGCCTGGAGTGTGAGGAGCAATCAGCCCCAGCATTTT
V gene: TRBV7-9; J gene: TRBJ1-3; clone size: -; D gene: -; CDR3 protein: CASGGTVTGNTIYF; CDR3 DNA: TGTGCCAGCGGGGGGACGGTAACTGGAAACACCATATATTTT
V gene: TRBV12-3/TRBV12-4; J gene: TRBJ2-5; clone size: few; D gene: -; CDR3 protein: CASSRNRWETQYF; CDR3 DNA: TGTGCCAGCAGCAGAAACAGGTGGGAGACCCAGTACTTC
V gene: TRBV5-4; J gene: TRBJ1-4; clone size: -; D gene: -; CDR3 protein: CASSLTSGRKNEKLFF; CDR3 DNA: TGTGCCAGCAGCTTGACCTCGGGACGGAAAAATGAAAAACTGTTTTTT
V gene: TRBV2; J gene: TRBJ1-4; clone size: -; D gene: TRBD1; CDR3 protein: CASSLPTGSNEKLFF; CDR3 DNA: TGTGCCAGCAGCCTACCGACAGGGTCTAATGAAAAACTGTTTTTT